This is a list of T cell receptor beta chains from one sample in a study of blood T cell repertoires in COVID-19. The data were produced by immunoSEQ multiplex PCR, yet TCRdb's version contains in-frame clones alone and is incomplete. Among hundreds of thousands of clones listed, 88% were seen once. Sequenced input: PBMCs or T cells enriched from blood (not recorded which). These receptors came from a woman aged 30 to 39 who had recovered from COVID-19. CDR3s include the opening cysteine and the closing phenylalanine or tryptophan. D genes are given only for firm matches. A clone size is listed for some rows: how often the clone was seen (once, few, many), or a class if it is expanded.

J,D,V,size,CDR3,DNA
TRBJ2-1,TRBD2,TRBV5-1,-,CASSPGLAGFSGNEQFF,TGCGCCAGCAGCCCCGGACTAGCGGGGTTCTCAGGGAATGAGCAGTTCTTC
TRBJ2-1,-,TRBV4-1,-,CASSQTAGLLDNEQFF,TGCGCCAGCAGCCAGACCGCAGGTTTACTAGACAATGAGCAGTTCTTC
TRBJ1-2,TRBD1,TRBV10-3,-,CAISEPGGQNYGYTF,TGTGCCATCAGTGAGCCCGGGGGACAGAACTATGGCTACACCTTC
TRBJ2-1,TRBD1,TRBV27,-,CASSLTGDPIYNEQFF,TGTGCCAGCAGTCTTACAGGGGACCCTATCTACAATGAGCAGTTCTTC
TRBJ2-7,-,TRBV20-1,-,CSAQILSEQYF,TGCAGTGCTCAGATCCTCAGCGAGCAGTACTTC
TRBJ1-5,-,TRBV10-2,-,CASSDPWGDQPQHF,TGCGCCAGCAGTGATCCATGGGGGGATCAGCCCCAGCATTTT
TRBJ1-3,-,TRBV7-9,-,CASSPRPGDSGNTIYF,TGTGCCAGCAGCCCCCGGCCAGGGGACTCTGGAAACACCATATATTTT
TRBJ1-3,-,TRBV11-2,-,CASSQGVPGNTIYF,TGTGCCAGCAGCCAAGGGGTTCCCGGAAACACCATATATTTT
TRBJ2-3,TRBD1,TRBV4-1,-,CASSQGADRRTDTQYF,TGCGCCAGCAGCCAAGGGGCGGACAGGCGCACAGATACGCAGTATTTT
TRBJ1-2,-,TRBV19,-,CASSTLGGIYGYTF,TGTGCCAGTAGTACCCTCGGGGGTATCTATGGCTACACCTTC
TRBJ2-1,TRBD2,TRBV13,-,CASSFLGSGGEYNEQFF,TGTGCCAGCAGCTTCTTAGGTAGCGGGGGGGAATACAATGAGCAGTTCTTC
TRBJ1-6,-,TRBV18,-,CASSTLSREIQSPLHF,TGTGCCAGCTCGACTCTCTCTCGGGAGATTCAATCACCCCTCCACTTT
TRBJ1-1,TRBD1,TRBV28,-,CASRDRKNTEAFF,TGTGCCAGCCGGGACAGGAAGAACACTGAAGCTTTCTTT
TRBJ1-2,-,TRBV21-1,few,CASSPDSDGYTF,TGTGCCAGCAGCCCGGACAGCGATGGCTACACCTTC
TRBJ2-5,TRBD2,TRBV6-2/TRBV6-3,-,CASSFTGGATETQYF,TGTGCCAGCAGCTTCACCGGGGGGGCCACAGAGACCCAGTACTTC
TRBJ2-1,TRBD2,TRBV7-9,-,CATLTSASSYNEQFF,TGTGCCACTCTGACTAGCGCAAGCTCCTACAATGAGCAGTTCTTC
TRBJ1-2,TRBD1,TRBV7-2,-,CASSAWTGDGYTF,TGTGCCAGCAGCGCCTGGACAGGGGATGGCTACACCTTC
TRBJ2-7,TRBD1,TRBV5-4,-,CASTSGTGPYEQYF,TGTGCCAGCACATCGGGGACAGGGCCCTACGAGCAGTACTTC
TRBJ2-6,-,TRBV27,-,CASSLTVQANVLTF,TGTGCCAGCAGTTTGACAGTACAGGCCAACGTCCTGACTTTC
TRBJ1-2,-,TRBV27,-,CASSLSPRAGYTF,TGTGCCAGCAGTTTATCCCCGCGGGCTGGCTACACCTTC
TRBJ2-7,-,TRBV19,-,CASRGPGDTFSDEQYF,TGTGCCAGTAGGGGACCCGGGGACACCTTTTCTGACGAGCAGTACTTC
TRBJ1-1,-,TRBV5-1,-,CASSPPLGDSNTEAFF,TGCGCCAGCAGCCCTCCTCTAGGGGACTCGAACACTGAAGCTTTCTTT
TRBJ1-2,TRBD1,TRBV29-1,-,CSVEDRRGGGQGQKKEYGYTF,TGCAGCGTTGAAGATCGAAGGGGTGGAGGACAGGGTCAAAAAAAGGAATATGGCTACACCTTC
TRBJ2-5,-,TRBV5-1,once,CASSFEETQYF,TGCGCCAGCAGCTTCGAGGAGACCCAGTACTTC
TRBJ2-7,-,TRBV27,-,CASNNRADYEQYF,TGTGCCAGCAATAACAGGGCCGACTACGAGCAGTACTTC
TRBJ2-5,-,TRBV2,-,CASSRERETQYF,TGTGCCAGCAGCCGGGAGAGGGAGACCCAGTACTTC
TRBJ2-1,TRBD1,TRBV7-9,-,CASSKGGQGANNEQFF,TGTGCCAGCAGCAAGGGGGGACAGGGGGCGAACAATGAGCAGTTCTTC
TRBJ1-5,-,TRBV1,-,CTSSQDLPTGRSNQPQHF,TGCACCAGCAGCCAAGATCTCCCCACAGGGCGGAGCAATCAGCCCCAGCATTTT
TRBJ2-1,TRBD1,TRBV6-2/TRBV6-3,-,CASSYLIGTGSGDNEQFF,TGTGCCAGCAGTTACCTTATCGGGACAGGGAGTGGGGACAATGAGCAGTTCTTC
TRBJ2-7,-,TRBV13,-,CASSFSGGSYEQYF,TGTGCCAGCAGCTTCTCAGGAGGGAGCTACGAGCAGTACTTC
TRBJ2-2,TRBD1,TRBV6-4,-,CASSDSDRGWVWTGELFF,TGTGCCAGCAGTGACTCGGACAGGGGCTGGGTCTGGACCGGGGAGCTGTTTTTT
TRBJ2-5,-,TRBV7-3,-,CASSLTAIRGTQYF,TGTGCCAGCAGCTTAACCGCTATACGTGGGACCCAGTACTTC
TRBJ1-2,-,TRBV5-1,-,CASSLDTYGYTF,TGCGCCAGCAGCTTGGACACCTATGGCTACACCTTC
TRBJ2-1,TRBD2,TRBV7-9,-,CASSLPLRTSGIKREQFF,TGTGCCAGCAGCTTACCCCTCCGGACTAGCGGGATAAAGCGGGAGCAGTTCTTC
TRBJ2-3,TRBD2,TRBV7-9,-,CASSKRGEVKDTQYF,TGTGCCAGCAGCAAGCGGGGGGAGGTTAAAGATACGCAGTATTTT
TRBJ1-2,TRBD1,TRBV7-9,-,CASSRGTANYGYTF,TGTGCCAGCAGCAGAGGGACAGCGAACTATGGCTACACCTTC
TRBJ1-4,-,TRBV7-9,-,CASRPRDNSNEKLFF,TGTGCCAGCAGACCCCGGGACAATTCTAATGAAAAACTGTTTTTT